The next 10 T cell receptor beta chains were all read from a single sample in a study of cytomegalovirus exposure and HLA in healthy donors. The PCR made use of 60 Vbeta and 13 Jbeta primers. The protocol was immunoSEQ multiplex PCR, while the TCRdb copy is restricted to in-frame clones and leaves out a portion. The sample lists 150,000 to 200,000 clones; 80% were seen once. Sequencing was carried out using PBMCs. These receptors were collected from a young woman in good health and CMV-seronegative.

The chain links TRBV30 to TRBJ1-6, with D tentatively TRBD1 (5 bases). The germline V gene encodes CDR1 GTSNPN and CDR2 SVGIG (reference sequence). This CDR3 spans 12 amino acids. V lost 4 bases and J 4 bases, leaving 5 bases between the germline ends. CDR3 nucleotides: TGTGCCTGGACAGGGTATAATTCACCCCTCCACTTT. Amino acids: CAWTGYNSPLHF.

The chain has TRBV7-2 and TRBJ1-6; D is perhaps TRBD1 (6 bases). This CDR3 is built from 15 residues. From germline, CDR1 is SGHTA and CDR2 FQGNSA. V lost 5 bases and J lost 8, with 16 bases in between. Here the CDR3 reads CASSTQGTGDSPLHF. The CDR3 DNA reads as TGTGCCAGCAGCACTCAGGGGACCGGGGATTCACCCCTCCACTTT.

The chain has TRBV29-1 and TRBJ1-1; 7 positions match TRBD1. V was clipped by 6 bases and J by 0 bases; unmatched bases: 10. From germline, CDR1 is SQVTM and CDR2 ANQGSEA. This CDR3 is 15 amino acids long. The CDR3 spells CSVTFRGTLNTEAFF. CDR3 nucleotides: TGCAGCGTGACCTTCAGGGGGACCCTGAACACTGAAGCTTTCTTT.

This sequence joins TRBV6-5 and TRBJ1-3; D remains ambiguous. CDR1 MNHEY and CDR2 SVGAGI come from the germline V gene. The V gene lost 2 bases and the J gene lost 1 base, with 12 bases spanning the gap. The CDR3 contains 16 residues. The CDR3, as DNA: TGTGCCAGCAGTTACACAGCAGCCCAATCTGGAAACACCATATATTTT. Translating gives CASSYTAAQSGNTIYF.

This clone has just one count. The rearrangement joins TRBV6-1 to TRBJ1-2, with 7 bases identical to TRBD1. V trimming: 1 base; J trimming: 4 bases; junction bases outside the gene matches: 15. The germline V gene has CDR1 MNHNS and CDR2 SASEGT. There are 18 residues in the CDR3. The CDR3 coding sequence is TGTGCCAGCAGTGAAGTTATGGCAGGGGGTCAGGGGCTCTATGGCTACACCTTC. Residues: CASSEVMAGGQGLYGYTF.

The chain carries TRBV30 and TRBJ1-5; no clear D gene. The V gene's germline CDR1 is GTSNPN and CDR2 SVGIG (reference sequence). The length of the CDR3 is 14 residues. Trimming left V 5 bases short and J 0 bases short, with 11 bases between. The CDR3 coding sequence is TGTGCCTGGCAAGATTCCTATAGCAATCAGCCCCAGCATTTT. It encodes CAWQDSYSNQPQHF.

CDR3 amino acids: CASSGFLNQPQHF. The CDR3 DNA follows: TGTGCCAGCTCAGGTTTCCTAAATCAGCCCCAGCATTTT. The rearrangement joins TRBV10-3 to TRBJ1-5; D not resolved. V was trimmed by 10 bases and J by 4 bases, leaving 14 bases between them. Per germline, CDR1 ENHRY and CDR2 SYGVKD. The CDR3 consists of 13 residues.

The chain recombines TRBV25-1 with TRBJ2-5; tentatively, D is TRBD1 (5 bases). CDR3 size: 13 residues. Germline V gene data show CDR1 as MGHDK and CDR2 as SYGVNS. Trimming removed 0 bases from V and 4 bases from J, with 6 bases in between. The CDR3 loop is CASSEYQGETQYF. CDR3 DNA: TGTGCCAGCAGTGAATACCAGGGAGAGACCCAGTACTTC.

The table lists this clone with a few counts. V is TRBV5-1 and J is TRBJ2-6, with 7 bases that match TRBD1. This CDR3 is built from 14 residues. Losses at the gene ends were 1 base for V and 11 bases for J; bases not matched to a gene: 6. CDR1 and CDR2 (germline): SGHRS, YFSETQ. CDR3 amino acids: CASSLTGAADVLTF. The CDR3 nucleotides read TGCGCCAGCAGCTTGACAGGGGCTGCGGACGTCCTGACTTTC.

This chain joins TRBV9 and TRBJ1-2; TRBD1 agrees at 9 bases. Germline V gene lookup returns CDR1 SGDLS and CDR2 YYNGEE. V lost 3 bases, J lost 6 bases, and 9 bases stayed unmatched. The CDR3 sequence is 15 residues long. CDR3 loop: CASSANRGLTDGYTF. CDR3 nucleotide sequence: TGTGCCAGCAGCGCAAACAGGGGGCTTACGGATGGCTACACCTTC.